This note documents a single T cell receptor beta chain sequence. The table lists this clonotype with a few counts. Its recognized antigen is unknown. Base-call qualities are not available, and no considerably larger clone is one nucleotide away. This specimen comes from a study of response to subunit inactivated influenza vaccine (dated by TCRdb to 2016 to 2019). Broadly, across the study: To follow how T cells responded to a trivalent subunit inactivated influenza vaccine, the researchers relied on deep quantitative profiling of the T cell receptor repertoire.

Overall results and qualifications from the work: According to the authors, only a limited number of new T cells may be recruited by each seasonal influenza vaccination.

The library was produced with RT-PCR. Sequencing took place on an Illumina HiSeq 2500. Clones were called with MiXCR by TCRdb after fastp trimmed the public reads at Q25, and only in-frame beta chains were retained. Entries that share a CDR3 protein sequence are merged under the most common genes and DNA. For this sample there are about 570,000 distinct CDR3 sequences; 11% appear just once. Jointly, the top ten make up 9.5% to 12% of the sample. The CDR3 covers 15 residues, taking in both the cysteine and the phenylalanine. Here the CDR3 DNA is all that survives: 45 bases in frame from base 1. Trimming leaves V shorter by 5 bases and J shorter by 4 bases, with the junction holding 2 bases beyond the gene matches. The same specimen was also included in a second study, on T cells expressing NK-cell markers. The second source states: TCR beta cDNA libraries were prepared using 5'RACE template switching, which introduced a universal primer site and unique molecular identifiers. In sorted CD3+CD56+NKG2C+, CD3+CD56+NKG2C- and CD3+CD56-NKG2C+ T-cell subsets from several donors, TCR beta-chain repertoires were profiled. Among the eight sequenced donors, seven were HCMV-seropositive and one was HCMV-seronegative. To restrict sorting to alphabetaTCR-expressing T cells, an anti-gammadeltaTCR antibody was added in several experiments. In over five donors, the dominant CD3+CD56+NKG2C+ clonotypes were among the top 10 CD8+ clonotypes and accounted for about 1.0-7.5% of CD8+ T cells. Those dominant clonotypes were again the most abundant among CD3+CD56-NKG2C+ cells in a handful of donors, at roughly 25-65%. It remained unclear whether the expanded NKG2C-expressing T cell clones were specific for HCMV antigens. Randomly selected healthy volunteers, three men and five women, were used as the eight sequenced donors. HCMV serostatus was determined by detecting HCMV-specific IgG in serum with a commercial ELISA kit. Peripheral blood mononuclear cells were isolated from blood by Ficoll density gradient centrifugation. For a handful of donors, unsorted PBMC were also used to sequence bulk peripheral blood T-cell repertoires. Synthesis of cDNA was primed from the TCR beta constant segment and was followed by two consecutive PCR amplification steps. The libraries were sequenced on Illumina HiSeq 2000/2500, MiSeq or NextSeq, producing 2 x 150 bp reads. MIGEC handled demultiplexing of the reads and grouping by UMI, while MiTCR was used to assemble and quantify clonotypes. To exclude erroneous sequences, any TCR cDNA sequence not supported by at least two reads was discarded. Downstream repertoire analysis used the tcR package, and clonotypes were matched across fractions by CDR3 nucleotide sequence plus V segment. Antigen specificity was annotated against VDJdb with VDJmatch, allowing one amino acid substitution in CDR3.

This sequence uses TRBV12-3 or TRBV12-4 and TRBJ2-3, and 14 bases in between align with TRBD2. The material sequenced was PBMCs from blood, taken on the day of vaccination. This receptor was obtained from a man aged 50-60 years who received an inactivated influenza vaccine. Donor details come from another sample of the same person, matched by shared clones. The CDR3 protein sequence reads: CASSGLAGGPDTQYF. The DNA is as follows: TGTGCCAGCAGTGGACTAGCGGGGGGTCCAGATACGCAGTATTTT.